This T cell receptor (beta chain) was retrieved from a study of CD8 T cells in ankylosing spondylitis. General study points: Reported data indicate significant enrichment of disease-linked clones within matched ankylosing spondylitis synovial fluid.

This CDR3 has 10 residues. Deletions cut 4 bases from V and 7 bases from J, with 7 bases between. The germline CDR1 and CDR2 sequences are SQVTM and ANQGSEA. Of note for this clonotype: Its matching antigen is unknown.

For TCR beta, libraries came from quantitative 5'-RACE with molecular barcodes. One entry per CDR3 protein, called by TCRdb with MiXCR from the 5' RACE reads. The table records under 250,000 distinct CDR3 sequences, approximately 30% of them present only once. Material: blood, either unsorted or a sorted T cell fraction (not recorded which). The origin of this receptor is a male donor with ankylosing spondylitis or in good health (not recorded which). The J gene is TRBJ2-5, the V gene TRBV29-1; no clear D gene. The CDR3 coding sequence is TGCAGCGTTGCTTTCGGGACCCAGTACTTC. It codes for CSVAFGTQYF.